These T cell receptor beta chains were read from a single sample in a study of shared clonotypes between healthy human individuals. This table comes from immunoSEQ multiplex PCR, and its TCRdb copy is limited to in-frame clones, with some not included. The table records fewer than 550,000 clones, roughly 85% of them present only once. Sequencing was performed on PBMCs. All receptors come from a woman aged 40 to 50 in good health. Some clones in this sample may be carry-over from other donors' samples. CDR3s leave out the opening cysteine and the closing phenylalanine or tryptophan.

cdr3_aa: ASSPVTIAGSYEQY; v_call: TRBV27
cdr3_aa: ASSPNRGRLANEKLF; v_call: TRBV18
cdr3_aa: AISEDRGRGTGELF; v_call: TRBV10-3
cdr3_aa: ASSLGAGGQF; v_call: TRBV5-1
cdr3_aa: ASGRAALAKNIQY; v_call: TRBV27
cdr3_aa: ASSETSGSRDEQF; v_call: TRBV9
cdr3_aa: ATTRGTGEAF; v_call: TRBV28
cdr3_aa: ASSGVGRENTGELF; v_call: TRBV6-1
cdr3_aa: ASSLYPSGTYEQY; v_call: TRBV7-2
cdr3_aa: AWSAETDTQY; v_call: TRBV30
cdr3_aa: ASSLLGEAYGYT; v_call: TRBV5-8
cdr3_aa: ASRRDTGELF; v_call: TRBV2
cdr3_aa: ASSEQGASGSTDTQY; v_call: TRBV6-1
cdr3_aa: ASSYQTTTDTQY; v_call: TRBV6-5
cdr3_aa: ASGTGGSET; v_call: TRBV21-1
cdr3_aa: ASSPRTGRETQY; v_call: TRBV9
cdr3_aa: ASSRGLAGSTDTQY; v_call: TRBV2
cdr3_aa: ASRLVGIYNYGYT; v_call: TRBV28
cdr3_aa: ASSRGLAGGGYEQF; v_call: TRBV9
cdr3_aa: ASSFPGPRSTGELF; v_call: TRBV28
cdr3_aa: ASSLRREGKLF; v_call: TRBV28
cdr3_aa: ASSQDLSGNFQETQY; v_call: TRBV4-1
cdr3_aa: ASSLVARRLEAF; v_call: TRBV7-2
cdr3_aa: ASTEGAVHEQY; v_call: TRBV30
cdr3_aa: ASRNLNTGELF; v_call: TRBV6-6
cdr3_aa: AIRTGADTEAF; v_call: TRBV10-3
cdr3_aa: ASSVDRGDQPQH; v_call: TRBV11-2
cdr3_aa: ASRKTSGSYEQY; v_call: TRBV28
cdr3_aa: ASSQDPSVTGREKLF; v_call: TRBV4-3
cdr3_aa: ASSLVFGDQPQH; v_call: TRBV7-2
cdr3_aa: ASSLAGFLTDPGNTIY; v_call: TRBV7-9